Listed here are 10 T cell receptor beta chains from one sample, sequenced in a study of T cell repertoires in cytomegalovirus infection. TCRdb passed the reads through MiXCR, listing each CDR3 protein once. Here the sample spans 100,000 to 150,000 distinct CDR3 sequences, about 31% being singletons. What these receptors recognize is not known. The input for sequencing was CD8+ T cells from cultured PBMCs, taken from culture after CMV antigen stimulation. The source is a human donor in good health (CMV status not recorded). Some clones in this sample may be carry-over from other donors' samples.

Only a few counts were recorded for this clonotype. The V and J genes are TRBV7-2 and TRBJ1-5; tentatively, D is TRBD1 (6 bases). CDR1 is SGHTA and CDR2 is FQGNSA in the germline V gene. The CDR3 has 16 amino acids. V dropped 1 base and J dropped 2 bases, with 12 bases sitting between them. DNA for the CDR3: TGTGCCAGCAGCTTAGACAGGGTAGTGGGCAATCAGCCCCAGCATTTT. Translating gives CASSLDRVVGNQPQHF.

The chain is built from TRBV7-2 and TRBJ2-1, with D perhaps matching TRBD2 (6 bases). Trimming took off 5 bases at V and 1 base at J, with 21 bases between the two ends. Germline V gives CDR1 SGHTA, CDR2 FQGNSA. This CDR3 is 18 amino acids long. The CDR3 DNA sequence: TGTGCCAGCAGCGCCGGGGGACCTCTTACCCCATCCTACAATGAGCAGTTCTTC. Its translation: CASSAGGPLTPSYNEQFF. Complete variable domain (other parts from reference TRBV7-2 and TRBJ2-1): GAGVSQSPSNKVTEKGKDVELRCDPISGHTALYWYRQSLGQGLEFLIYFQGNSAPDKSGLPSDRFSAERTGGSVSTLTIQRTQQEDSAVYLCASSAGGPLTPSYNEQFFGPGTRLTVL.

A few counts support this clonotype. The rearrangement links TRBV7-2 to TRBJ2-7; D is uncertain. V lost 1 base and J 3 bases, leaving 4 bases between the germline ends. Germline V CDR1 and CDR2: SGHTA, FQGNSA. The CDR3 is made up of 12 amino acids. The CDR3 DNA sequence: TGTGCCAGCAGCTTAGATATCTACGAGCAGTACTTC. Its translation: CASSLDIYEQYF.

This clonotype was found many times. The V and J genes are TRBV7-8 and TRBJ1-2, with TRBD1 as a possible D gene (6 bases). In germline, CDR1 is SGHVS, CDR2 FQNEAQ. CDR3 length: 15 residues. The V end was cut by 5 bases, the J end by 9 bases, with 22 bases between. Here the CDR3 DNA reads TGTGCCAGCAGCCCCCGGGGGGCAGGGTTAGGCAGCTACACCTTC. It encodes CASSPRGAGLGSYTF.

This CDR3 reads CASSQAQGASTEAFF. Written as DNA, the CDR3 is TGCGCCAGCAGCCAAGCCCAGGGGGCGTCAACTGAAGCTTTCTTT. The V and J genes are TRBV4-3 and TRBJ1-1; TRBD1 matches 8 bases. CDR1 LGHNA and CDR2 YSLEER come from the germline V gene. The CDR3 consists of 15 residues. With V trimmed by 1 base and J by 5 bases, 6 bases remained unmatched.

J is TRBJ1-6 and V is TRBV28; possible D gene TRBD1, 5 bases. CDR1 and CDR2 from the germline V gene are MDHEN and SYDVKM. V lost 6 bases, J lost 9 bases, and 15 bases lay in between. This CDR3 is built from 14 residues. This CDR3 is CASSRDSSGSPLHF. The CDR3 DNA reads TGTGCCAGCAGCCGAGACAGTAGTGGTTCACCCCTCCACTTT.

This clonotype was seen at least ten times. The rearrangement joins TRBV6-5 to TRBJ2-1; D is possibly TRBD1 (5 bases). Germline CDR1 is MNHEY and CDR2 is SVGAGI. Trimming left V 2 bases short and J 2 bases short, with 16 bases between. This CDR3 contains 17 residues. The CDR3: CASSYDGGQYTYNEQFF. The CDR3 DNA is TGTGCCAGCAGTTACGACGGTGGACAATATACCTACAATGAGCAGTTCTTC.

The chain carries TRBV6-6 and TRBJ1-3; 10 nucleotides align to TRBD1. This CDR3 region has 19 residues. Trimming took 5 bases from V and 0 from J; bases not matched to a gene: 13. The V gene's germline CDR1 is MNHNY and CDR2 SVGAGI (reference sequence). The CDR3 is CASSVTGTGATSSGNTIYF. CDR3 nucleotides: TGTGCCAGCAGTGTGACCGGGACAGGGGCGACCTCCTCTGGAAACACCATATATTTT.

This clonotype occurred a few times. The V gene is TRBV6-2 or TRBV6-3, the J gene TRBJ2-7, with D possibly matching TRBD1 (5 bases). The CDR3 totals 18 residues. In germline, CDR1 is MNHEY, CDR2 SVGEGT. Trimming took 2 bases from V and 0 from J, leaving 20 bases between them. The CDR3 reads CASSYTTDTVEISYEQYF. The CDR3 nucleotides are TGTGCCAGCAGTTACACGACAGATACCGTAGAGATCTCCTACGAGCAGTACTTC.

The J gene is TRBJ2-7, the V gene TRBV27; D is unclear. V shed 2 bases and J shed 1 base, with 9 bases lying between them. Germline V gives CDR1 MNHEY, CDR2 SMNVEV (reference sequence). The CDR3 runs 14 residues. This CDR3 reads CASSLIRRSYEQYF. CDR3 coding DNA: TGTGCCAGCAGTTTAATCCGCAGGTCCTACGAGCAGTACTTC.